What follows are 13 T cell receptor beta chains derived from one specimen sequenced in a study of blood T cell repertoires in COVID-19. Some clones are missing from TCRdb's copy, which holds only in-frame ones; the method was immunoSEQ multiplex PCR. This sample carries some 220,000 clones, around four fifths of them seen once, and the ten largest clones take about a sixth. Sequenced sample: peripheral blood. The source of these receptors is a woman aged 80 or older with active or convalescent COVID-19.

The chain joins TRBV28 to TRBJ1-2, with 8 bases lining up with TRBD1. The CDR3 extends over 15 amino acids. Trimming at V came to 5 bases and at J to 6 bases, leaving 11 bases not matched to a gene. The germline CDR1 and CDR2 sequences are MDHEN and SYDVKM. For the CDR3, the DNA is TGTGCCAGCAGTCGGGTTCAGGGGGCGCAGGATGGCTACACCTTC. It is translated as CASSRVQGAQDGYTF.

The rearrangement uses TRBV7-2 and TRBJ2-4, with 8 bases fitting TRBD1. The CDR3 loop spans 16 amino acids. V lost 5 bases to trimming and J lost 2 bases; unmatched junction nucleotides: 8. Germline CDR1 and CDR2: SGHTA and FQGNSA. The CDR3 is CASSPGQGRTKNIQYF. The CDR3 DNA sequence: TGTGCCAGCAGCCCCGGACAGGGAAGGACCAAAAACATTCAGTACTTC.

This clone appeared once. The rearrangement uses TRBV12-3 or TRBV12-4 and TRBJ1-2, with D possibly TRBD1 on 5 matching bases. The CDR3 has 11 residues. With 6 bases removed from V and 8 bases from J, the gap between germline ends came to 10 bases. This chain's CDR3 is CASRKKGGYTF. DNA of the CDR3: TGTGCCAGCAGAAAAAAGGGGGGCTACACCTTC.

The V gene is TRBV7-3, the J gene TRBJ2-3, with D unresolved. Germline loops: CDR1 SGHTA, CDR2 FQGTGA. This CDR3 is 14 amino acids long. V dropped 3 bases and J dropped 2 bases, with 9 bases sitting between them. For the CDR3, the DNA is TGTGCCAGCAGCTTGGGCAGAACCACAGATACGCAGTATTTT. It specifies CASSLGRTTDTQYF.

The V gene is TRBV5-8, the J gene TRBJ1-2; maybe TRBD1 (5 bases). Germline CDR1 and CDR2: SGHTS and YDEGEE. CDR3 length: 15 amino acids. Trimming removed 0 bases from V and 8 bases from J, with 17 bases in between. The CDR3 loop reads CASSLVVRGISGYTF. For the CDR3, the DNA is TGTGCCAGCAGCTTGGTGGTTCGGGGGATAAGCGGCTACACCTTC.

The V call is TRBV10-3, the J call TRBJ2-5, with D hard to call. CDR1 is ENHRY, CDR2 SYGVKD, per germline. The CDR3 has 12 amino acids. V was shortened by 7 bases and J by 5 bases, with 11 bases between the two germline ends. The CDR3 bases are TGTGCCATCAACTTCCCCGGGGAGACCCAGTACTTC. Amino acid sequence: CAINFPGETQYF.

The genes are TRBV6-5 and TRBJ1-5; D is perhaps TRBD1 (6 bases). Trimming pared 5 bases from V and 1 base from J, leaving 12 bases between. This CDR3 region has 15 residues. Germline V lookup: CDR1 MNHEY, CDR2 SVGAGI. The CDR3 nucleotides are TGTGCCAGCAGTAGGGGGGGGCAAAGCAATCAGCCCCAGCATTTT. Protein: CASSRGGQSNQPQHF.

The chain uses TRBV6-7 and TRBJ2-1; D is possibly TRBD2 (5 bases). TRBV6-7 is sorted into the ORF group, with uncertain function. With 0 bases removed from V and 8 bases from J, the gap between germline ends came to 11 bases. This CDR3 has 14 residues. The CDR3 DNA reads as TGTGCCAGCAGTTACTCGAGGGTGAGGGATGAGCAGTTCTTC. It encodes CASSYSRVRDEQFF.

The V and J genes are TRBV6-5 and TRBJ2-1; 9 bases are shared with TRBD2. From germline, CDR1 is MNHEY and CDR2 SVGAGI. The V gene end was trimmed by 7 bases and the J gene end by 6 bases; junction bases not matched to a gene: 4. The CDR3 totals 13 residues. CDR3 nucleotide sequence: TGTGCCAGCAAAGAACTAGCGGGCAATGAGCAGTTCTTC. Encoded protein: CASKELAGNEQFF.

The chain carries TRBV19 and TRBJ2-1; 9 bases agree with TRBD1. Per germline, CDR1 LNHDA and CDR2 SQIVND (reference sequence). This CDR3 is 14 amino acids long. The trim removed 4 bases at V and 9 bases at J, leaving 7 bases unmatched. This CDR3 reads CASSRDRALGEQFF. CDR3 in DNA: TGTGCCAGTAGTAGGGACAGGGCCTTGGGTGAGCAGTTCTTC.

The genes are TRBV28 and TRBJ1-5; perhaps TRBD1 as D (5 bases). V gave up 1 base and J gave up 6 bases, with 13 bases separating them. The germline CDR1 and CDR2 sequences are MDHEN and SYDVKM. CDR3 length equals 15 residues. The CDR3 coding sequence is TGTGCCAGCAGTTTATCGGTCGGGGGTAGTCAGCCCCAGCATTTT. Translation: CASSLSVGGSQPQHF.

The chain carries TRBV10-3 and TRBJ2-5; a possible D gene is TRBD2 (6 bases). The ends were cut back, 5 bases at V and 1 base at J, with 17 bases in the middle. This CDR3 has 16 residues. From germline, CDR1 is ENHRY and CDR2 SYGVKD. The CDR3 sequence is CAISFAEAGSQETQYF. Here the CDR3 DNA reads TGTGCCATCAGTTTTGCCGAAGCGGGTTCCCAAGAGACCCAGTACTTC.

This clone occurred a few times. The chain recombines TRBV6-5 with TRBJ1-6; 7 positions agree with TRBD1. Germline V gene data show CDR1 as MNHEY and CDR2 as SVGAGI. The CDR3 has 15 residues. J was trimmed by 7 bases and V by 2 bases; bases with no gene match: 5. DNA for the CDR3: TGTGCCAGCAGTTACGAAGGGACAGTAAATTCACCCCTCCACTTT. Translation gives CASSYEGTVNSPLHF.